The 8 T cell receptor beta chains reported below all come from one sample, sequenced in a study of T cell responses to AZD1222 COVID-19 vaccine. Clones were sequenced by immunoSEQ multiplex PCR, and TCRdb holds only the in-frame ones, with some missing. Among hundreds of thousands of clones listed, about 92% were seen once. This material consisted of peripheral blood, taken on day 0 of MenACWY control vaccination. These receptors originate from an adult in good health.

This clone appeared a single time. This sequence joins TRBV7-9 and TRBJ1-4, with TRBD1 matching over 9 bases. The CDR3 spans 15 residues. The germline V gene has CDR1 SEHNR and CDR2 FQNEAQ (reference sequence). After removal of 5 bases from V and 8 bases from J, the junction contained 9 bases not matched to a gene. Here the CDR3 reads CASSPPGQGREKLFF. CDR3 coding DNA: TGTGCCAGCAGCCCCCCGGGACAGGGAAGGGAAAAACTGTTTTTT.

The V gene is TRBV18, the J gene TRBJ2-1; D may be TRBD1 or TRBD2 (5 bases each). The CDR3 consists of 15 residues. CDR1 is KGHSH, CDR2 LQKENI, per germline. V was clipped by 3 bases and J by 0 bases, with 9 bases between them. CDR3 DNA sequence: TGTGCCAGCTCACCGGGGGAGTACTCCTACAATGAGCAGTTCTTC. Translated: CASSPGEYSYNEQFF.

This chain joins TRBV2 and TRBJ2-1; 11 bases line up with TRBD1. Germline CDR1 is SNHLY and CDR2 is FYNNEI. Trimming removed 7 bases from V and 4 bases from J; junction bases left unmatched: 6. The CDR3 totals 15 residues. CDR3 DNA: TGTGCCAGCAATCTCGGACAGGGGGCTTACAATGAGCAGTTCTTC. Protein: CASNLGQGAYNEQFF.

The chain couples TRBV6-2 or TRBV6-3 to TRBJ2-3; TRBD2 agrees at 12 bases. V was clipped by 0 bases and J by 3 bases; unmatched bases: 4. In germline, CDR1 is MNHEY, CDR2 SVGEGT. This CDR3 is 17 amino acids long. CDR3 sequence: CASSYSASGGATDTQYF. For the CDR3, the DNA is TGTGCCAGCAGTTACTCGGCTAGCGGGGGGGCGACAGATACGCAGTATTTT.

The chain employs TRBV4-2 and TRBJ1-2; D gene ambiguous. The CDR3 runs to 16 residues. In germline, CDR1 is LGHNA, CDR2 YNFKEQ. V was cut by 1 base and J by 4 bases, with 16 bases left in between. As DNA, the CDR3 is TGTGCCAGCAGCCAAGGAAACAGCGAACCCCGCTATGGCTACACCTTC. Amino acids: CASSQGNSEPRYGYTF.

This chain joins TRBV19 and TRBJ2-1, with TRBD2 as a possible D gene (6 bases). CDR1 LNHDA and CDR2 SQIVND come from the germline V gene (reference sequence). This CDR3 is built from 13 residues. With 3 bases removed from V and 10 bases from J, the gap between germline ends came to 13 bases. CDR3 region: CASSIAGFGEQFF. DNA for the CDR3: TGTGCCAGTAGTATTGCGGGGTTTGGGGAGCAGTTCTTC. Full variable domain (rest looked up from reference TRBV19 and TRBJ2-1): DGGITQSPKYLFRKEGQNVTLSCEQNLNHDAMYWYRQDPGQGLRLIYYSQIVNDFQKGDIAEGYSVSREKKESFPLTVTSAQKNPTAFYLCASSIAGFGEQFFGPGTRLTVL.

V is TRBV6-5 and J is TRBJ2-1, with D possibly being TRBD1 (6 bases). Germline CDR1 reads MNHEY; CDR2 reads SVGAGI. This CDR3 is built from 15 residues. Trimming removed 0 bases at V and 0 bases at J, with 6 bases between. The CDR3 is CASSYSTGSYNEQFF. CDR3 coding DNA: TGTGCCAGCAGTTACTCGACAGGCTCCTACAATGAGCAGTTCTTC.

This sequence joins TRBV6-2 or TRBV6-3 and TRBJ2-2, with D uncertain. Germline CDR1 and CDR2: MNHEY and SVGEGT. V lost 5 bases to trimming and J lost 3 bases, with 13 bases between them. CDR3 length equals 15 residues. CDR3 in DNA: TGTGCCAGCAGTCTCCCCCAGACGGACACCGGGGAGCTGTTTTTT. As protein: CASSLPQTDTGELFF.